One and the same sample provided the 5 T cell receptor beta chains below, sequenced in a study of molecular identifiers for immune sequencing clone quantification. MiXCR, applied by TCRdb to the PCR reads, yields one record per CDR3 protein. The sample records over 300,000 distinct CDR3 sequences, roughly a quarter being singletons. Sequences were obtained from naive CD8+ T cells from blood, with Jurkat cell RNA spiked in. Subset given: FACS-sorted CD8+CD4-CCR7+CD45RA+ naive T cells. All receptors come from a human donor in good health. Some libraries in this study had Jurkat cell RNA spiked in.

Here the CDR3 DNA reads TGCGCCAGCAGCCAAGTCGAGTCAGATTTTACCTACGAGCAGTACTTC. It translates to CASSQVESDFTYEQYF. The gene calls are TRBV4-3 and TRBJ2-7; D is uncertain. CDR1 is LGHNA and CDR2 is YSLEER in the germline V gene. This CDR3 contains 16 residues. V was shortened by 1 base and J by 2 bases, with 15 bases between the two germline ends.

The chain employs TRBV9 and TRBJ1-6, with D tentatively TRBD1 (5 bases). With 0 bases removed from V and 7 bases from J, the gap between germline ends came to 11 bases. The CDR3 covers 15 residues. Germline assignment: CDR1 SGDLS and CDR2 YYNGEE. CDR3 coding DNA: TGTGCCAGCAGCGTAGAGGGCAGGGAGAATTCACCCCTCCACTTT. This translates into CASSVEGRENSPLHF.

This clonotype occurred many times. The chain recombines TRBV5-1 with TRBJ2-3, with D possibly being TRBD1 or TRBD2 (5 bases each). The ends were cut back, 4 bases at V and 0 bases at J, with 15 bases in the middle. CDR3 length equals 16 residues. CDR1 is SGHRS, CDR2 YFSETQ, per germline. CDR3 DNA: TGCGCCAGCAGCCCGGGGACGGTGACTAGCACAGATACGCAGTATTTT. This codes for CASSPGTVTSTDTQYF.

About this clonotype: The junction shows a germline mismatch at one end, possibly a read error. V and J are TRBV4-3 and TRBJ2-1; a weak D match, TRBD2 (6 bases). CDR1 and CDR2 (germline): LGHNA, YSLEER. The CDR3 has 18 residues. CDR3 coding DNA: TGCGCCAGCAGCCAAAACATACGAGGGACTGGAGCCACCAATGCGCAGTTCTTC. Its protein is CASSQNIRGTGATNAQFF.

This clonotype showed up many times. V gene TRBV5-1 combines with J gene TRBJ1-1; 12 bases line up with TRBD1. Germline values: CDR1 SGHRS, CDR2 YFSETQ. The CDR3 is 15 residues long. With V trimmed by 4 bases and J by 5 bases, 6 bases remained unmatched. The CDR3: CASSAGTGGYTEAFF. The DNA for the CDR3 is TGCGCCAGCAGCGCCGGGACAGGGGGCTATACTGAAGCTTTCTTT.